The 25 T cell receptor beta chains reported below all come from one sample, sequenced in a study of blood T cell repertoires in COVID-19. TCRdb's table, derived via immunoSEQ multiplex PCR, lists solely in-frame clones and lacks some. In the table there are 150,000 to 200,000 clones, about 86% of which are singletons. Sequencing input: peripheral blood. The receptors were sampled from a man between 60 and 75 years old with acute or convalescent COVID-19.

The rearrangement joins TRBV3-1 (or the pseudogene TRBV3-2) to TRBJ1-1, with 10 bases lining up with TRBD1. This CDR3 has 14 amino acids. Germline assignment: CDR1 LGHDT and CDR2 YNNKEL (reference sequence). J lost 5 bases, V lost 2 bases, and 2 bases had no gene match. DNA for the CDR3: TGTGCCAGCAGCCAATGGACAGGGGGGACTGAAGCTTTCTTT. It yields the protein CASSQWTGGTEAFF.

The J gene is TRBJ2-3, the V gene TRBV5-1, with TRBD2 identical over 8 bases. The CDR3 length is 16 residues. V lost 4 bases to trimming and J lost 10 bases; unmatched junction nucleotides: 17. CDR1 and CDR2 from the germline V gene are SGHRS and YFSETQ. CDR3 amino acids: CASSHYPSAGVMAQYF. DNA of the CDR3: TGCGCCAGCAGCCACTACCCCTCAGCGGGAGTCATGGCGCAGTATTTT.

This clone was recorded once. CDR3 sequence reads: CASSAGLAGTYNEQFF. For the CDR3, the DNA is TGTGCCAGCAGCGCGGGACTAGCGGGGACCTACAATGAGCAGTTCTTC. The chain carries TRBV9 and TRBJ2-1, with 13 bases identical to TRBD2. The V gene's germline CDR1 is SGDLS and CDR2 YYNGEE. CDR3 size: 16 residues. V shed 3 bases and J 2 bases; nucleotides not matched to a gene: 2.

This chain's CDR3 is CASSVGLASYNEQFF. The CDR3 DNA sequence: TGCGCCAGCAGTGTTGGGCTAGCCTCCTACAATGAGCAGTTCTTC. The chain combines TRBV10-2 with TRBJ2-1; possibly TRBD2 for D (5 bases). The CDR3 is 15 amino acids. CDR1 is WSHSY, CDR2 SAAADI, per germline. Trimming removed 4 bases at V and 0 bases at J, with 10 bases between.

This chain uses TRBV10-3 with TRBJ1-5; no reliable D call. The germline CDR1 and CDR2 sequences are ENHRY and SYGVKD. There are 14 residues in the CDR3. Trimming took off 2 bases at V and 5 bases at J, with 10 bases between the two ends. The CDR3 region is CAISEGRGHQPQHF. The CDR3 DNA is TGTGCCATCAGTGAGGGCCGCGGTCATCAGCCCCAGCATTTT.

This clone appeared a few times. The rearrangement joins TRBV2 to TRBJ2-7; 13 bases are a match to TRBD2. Losses at the gene ends were 1 base for V and 6 bases for J; bases not matched to a gene: 6. CDR1 and CDR2 (germline): SNHLY, FYNNEI. The CDR3 length is 16 residues. The CDR3 DNA reads as TGTGCCAGCAGTGAAGGCGGACTAGCGGGAGTAGGCGAGCAGTACTTC. Its translation is CASSEGGLAGVGEQYF. The entire variable domain, with the rest obtained from reference TRBV2 and TRBJ2-7, is as follows: EPEVTQTPSHQVTQMGQEVILRCVPISNHLYFYWYRQILGQKVEFLVSFYNNEISEKSEIFDDQFSVERPDGSNFTLKIRSTKLEDSAMYFCASSEGGLAGVGEQYFGPGTRLTVT.

V and J are TRBV18 and TRBJ1-5; the D is unclear. The length of the CDR3 is 14 residues. CDR1 is KGHSH and CDR2 is LQKENI in the germline V gene. V was cut by 2 bases and J by 3 bases, with 8 bases left in between. CDR3 region: CASSPMRDNQPQHF. The CDR3 DNA reads TGTGCCAGCTCACCAATGAGAGACAATCAGCCCCAGCATTTT.

This sequence joins TRBV30 and TRBJ1-2, with unresolved D. There are 13 residues in the CDR3. CDR1 and CDR2 (germline): GTSNPN, SVGIG (reference sequence). With 1 base removed from V and 6 bases from J, the gap between germline ends came to 12 bases. CDR3 sequence (DNA): TGTGCCTGGAGTGAAACGGTAGGAGATGGCTACACCTTC. As protein: CAWSETVGDGYTF.

The CDR3 bases are TGTATGTCGGGACAGTACTATGGCTACACCTTC. This sequence encodes CMSGQYYGYTF. The gene calls are TRBV30 and TRBJ1-2; 7 bases map to TRBD1. Germline values: CDR1 GTSNPN, CDR2 SVGIG (reference sequence). The CDR3 loop spans 11 amino acids.

This sequence joins TRBV6-5 and TRBJ1-1; no clear D gene. This CDR3 has 13 amino acids. The germline V gene has CDR1 MNHEY and CDR2 SVGAGI. The V gene lost 7 bases and the J gene lost 0 bases, with 9 bases spanning the gap. Written as DNA, the CDR3 is TGTGCCAGCACTAGGACTATGAACACTGAAGCTTTCTTT. As protein: CASTRTMNTEAFF.

The chain couples TRBV2 to TRBJ2-5; D not certain. V was pared by 6 bases and J by 1 base, with 9 bases between. CDR1 and CDR2 from the germline V gene are SNHLY and FYNNEI. This CDR3 is built from 13 residues. This CDR3 reads CASRDRSQETQYF. Written as DNA, the CDR3 is TGTGCCAGCAGAGATCGGAGCCAAGAGACCCAGTACTTC. Combining the CDR3 with reference TRBV2 and TRBJ2-5 gives the whole variable domain EPEVTQTPSHQVTQMGQEVILRCVPISNHLYFYWYRQILGQKVEFLVSFYNNEISEKSEIFDDQFSVERPDGSNFTLKIRSTKLEDSAMYFCASRDRSQETQYFGPGTRLLVL.

The CDR3 DNA follows: TGCGCCAGCAGCTTGGGCGGCAGTGGAAATGAAAAACTGTTTTTT. Amino acid sequence: CASSLGGSGNEKLFF. The chain is built from TRBV5-1 and TRBJ1-4; D not resolved. Trimming took off 0 bases at V and 5 bases at J, with 11 bases between the two ends. Germline assignment: CDR1 SGHRS and CDR2 YFSETQ. The CDR3 spans 15 residues.

The CDR3 reads CASSRGQGDGGYTF. The CDR3 region has the DNA TGTGCCAGCTCCCGCGGACAGGGAGATGGAGGCTACACCTTC. The chain is built from TRBV18 and TRBJ1-2; 8 bases are shared with TRBD1. The CDR3 is 14 residues long. V was clipped by 6 bases and J by 8 bases; unmatched bases: 11. Per the germline V gene, CDR1 is KGHSH and CDR2 is LQKENI.

V is TRBV7-9 and J is TRBJ1-2; D ambiguous. The CDR3 runs to 15 residues. Germline CDR1 is SEHNR and CDR2 is FQNEAQ (reference sequence). The V end was cut by 5 bases, the J end by 3 bases, with 16 bases between. The CDR3 nucleotides read TGTGCCAGCAGCCCAGGAGGCCAAGATTACTATGGCTACACCTTC. Encoded protein: CASSPGGQDYYGYTF. The variable domain in full, with the rest retrieved from reference TRBV7-9 and TRBJ1-2, is DTGVSQNPRHKITKRGQNVTFRCDPISEHNRLYWYRQTLGQGPEFLTYFQNEAQLEKSRLLSDRFSAERPKGSFSTLEIQRTEQGDSAMYLCASSPGGQDYYGYTFGSGTRLTVV.

The V gene is TRBV9, the J gene TRBJ2-2, with TRBD1 as a possible D gene (5 bases). Germline V gene lookup returns CDR1 SGDLS and CDR2 YYNGEE. CDR3 size: 17 residues. The V gene lost 0 bases and the J gene lost 0 bases, with 12 bases spanning the gap. Written as DNA, the CDR3 is TGTGCCAGCAGCGTAGAGGGGATAGCCTCGAACACCGGGGAGCTGTTTTTT. It codes for CASSVEGIASNTGELFF.

The V call is TRBV2, the J call TRBJ2-1, with TRBD2 as a possible D gene (6 bases). V gave up 4 bases and J gave up 6 bases, with 13 bases separating them. The V gene's germline CDR1 is SNHLY and CDR2 FYNNEI. The CDR3 consists of 14 residues. The DNA for the CDR3 is TGTGCCAGCAGTGGCAGACTAGAGGGCAATGAGCAGTTCTTC. Protein: CASSGRLEGNEQFF.

The J gene is TRBJ1-2, the V gene TRBV6-5; 7 nucleotides match TRBD1. The length of the CDR3 is 14 residues. J lost 4 bases, V lost 10 bases, and 12 bases had no gene match. The germline gives CDR1 MNHEY, CDR2 SVGAGI. The CDR3 reads CATDPRQGPYGYTF. The CDR3 region has the DNA TGTGCCACCGACCCACGACAGGGTCCCTATGGCTACACCTTC.

The chain joins TRBV28 to TRBJ2-5; TRBD1 matches at 9 bases. The CDR3 has 17 residues. Trimming at V came to 1 base and at J to 5 bases, leaving 11 bases not matched to a gene. Germline V gene data show CDR1 as MDHEN and CDR2 as SYDVKM. DNA for the CDR3: TGTGCCAGCAGTTTATTCGGGGGACAGGGAGTGAGGGAGACCCAGTACTTC. Protein: CASSLFGGQGVRETQYF.

The chain joins TRBV6-1 to TRBJ2-7; 10 bases fit TRBD1. The CDR3 runs to 17 residues. The germline V gene encodes CDR1 MNHNS and CDR2 SASEGT. Trimming removed 2 bases from V and 2 bases from J; junction bases left unmatched: 9. CDR3 amino acids: CASSERGPGTGAYEQYF. The CDR3 DNA follows: TGTGCCAGCAGTGAAAGAGGTCCGGGGACAGGGGCCTACGAGCAGTACTTC.

The chain combines TRBV18 with TRBJ1-2; 7 nucleotides line up with TRBD1. V dropped 4 bases and J dropped 4; count of bases not matched to a gene: 12. This CDR3 is 16 amino acids long. Germline lookup yields CDR1 KGHSH and CDR2 LQKENI. This chain's CDR3 is CASSLSGTAEIYGYTF. The CDR3 nucleotides read TGTGCCAGCTCACTCTCCGGGACAGCCGAAATCTATGGCTACACCTTC.

The V call is TRBV2, the J call TRBJ2-7; D is possibly TRBD2 (5 bases). The V end lost 4 bases, the J end lost 3 bases, and 16 bases lay between the germline ends. Germline lookup yields CDR1 SNHLY and CDR2 FYNNEI. This CDR3 has 15 residues. CDR3: CASSATLVASYEQYF. The CDR3 DNA sequence: TGTGCCAGCAGTGCCACCCTGGTAGCGAGCTACGAGCAGTACTTC.

The rearrangement links TRBV28 to TRBJ1-4; 11 bases are shared with TRBD1. Germline trimming cut 8 bases from V and 7 bases from J; bases unmatched to any gene: 0. CDR3 size: 12 residues. Germline CDR1 is MDHEN and CDR2 is SYDVKM. In DNA form, the CDR3 reads TGTGCCAGCGGGACAGGGGGTGAAAAACTGTTTTTT. Translation: CASGTGGEKLFF.

V usage is TRBV10-3 and J usage is TRBJ1-4, with D possibly being TRBD1 (6 bases). V lost 10 bases, J lost 8 bases, and 17 bases lay in between. This CDR3 spans 13 amino acids. Germline CDR1 reads ENHRY; CDR2 reads SYGVKD. CDR3 coding DNA: TGTGCCAGCAGGGGCGGAGGGACGGAAAAACTGTTTTTT. Protein product: CASRGGGTEKLFF.

V is TRBV10-1 and J is TRBJ2-2; 10 bases agree with TRBD1. Unmatched junction bases numbered 3, after V lost 6 bases and J lost 5 bases. CDR1 WNHNN and CDR2 SYGVQD come from the germline V gene (reference sequence). The length of the CDR3 is 14 residues. The CDR3 DNA sequence: TGCGCCAGCAGCGAGGGACAGGGGACCGGGGAGCTGTTTTTT. This encodes CASSEGQGTGELFF.

V is TRBV5-1 and J is TRBJ2-2, with D uncertain. This CDR3 has 13 residues. Germline CDR1 and CDR2: SGHRS and YFSETQ. Trimming cost V 4 bases and J 3 bases, with 7 bases left between them. The CDR3 region is CASSARDTGELFF. CDR3 DNA: TGCGCCAGCAGCGCCCGGGACACCGGGGAGCTGTTTTTT.